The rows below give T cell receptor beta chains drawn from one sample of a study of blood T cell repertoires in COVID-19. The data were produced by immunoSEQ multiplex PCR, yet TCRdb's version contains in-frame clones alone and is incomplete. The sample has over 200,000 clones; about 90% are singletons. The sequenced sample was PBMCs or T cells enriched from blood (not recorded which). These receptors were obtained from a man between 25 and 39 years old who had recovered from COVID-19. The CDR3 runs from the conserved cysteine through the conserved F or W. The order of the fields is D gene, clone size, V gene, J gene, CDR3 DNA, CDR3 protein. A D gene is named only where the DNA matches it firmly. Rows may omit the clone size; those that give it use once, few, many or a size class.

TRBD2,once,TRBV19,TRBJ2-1,TGTGCCAGTAGTATGTTCGCTGGGGCTAGCGGGAGTGTTTATCCGTTCTTC,CASSMFAGASGSVYPFF
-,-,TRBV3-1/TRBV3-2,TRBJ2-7,TGTGCCAGCAGCCAAGGGGACACTTCCACCTACGAGCAGTACTTC,CASSQGDTSTYEQYF
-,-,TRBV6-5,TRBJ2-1,TGTGCCAGCACCAAGACTCCCAGGGTCTACAATGAGCAGTTCTTC,CASTKTPRVYNEQFF
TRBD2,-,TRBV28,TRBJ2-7,TGTGCCAGCACCTCTAGCGGGAGGGCGTCCGAGCAGTACTTC,CASTSSGRASEQYF
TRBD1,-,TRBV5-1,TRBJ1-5,TGCGCCAGCAGCTTAGGGACAGGGGGCTTGACCCAGCATTTT,CASSLGTGGLTQHF
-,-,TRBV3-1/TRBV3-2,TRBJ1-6,TGTGCCAGCAGCCAAGAGGGCCGGCATTCGTCCCTCCACTTT,CASSQEGRHSSLHF
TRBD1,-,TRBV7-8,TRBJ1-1,TGTGCCAGCATAGGGGACAGGGGTTTGAACACTGAAGCTTTCTTT,CASIGDRGLNTEAFF
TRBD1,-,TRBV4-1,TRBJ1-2,TGCGCCAGCAGCGCGGGACAGGGGGCGGTCTATGGCTACACCTTC,CASSAGQGAVYGYTF
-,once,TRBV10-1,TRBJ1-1,TGCGCCAGCAGTGGGTCGATCCGGGGGAAAGCTTTCTTT,CASSGSIRGKAFF
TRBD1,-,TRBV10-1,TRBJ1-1,TGCGCCAGCAGTGACGGCAGGGGGTATGAAGCTTTCTTT,CASSDGRGYEAFF
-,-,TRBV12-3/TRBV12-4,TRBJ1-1,TGTGCCAGCAGTCACGGGGTGGGCACTGAAGCTTTCTTT,CASSHGVGTEAFF
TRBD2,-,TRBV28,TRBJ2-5,TGTGCCAGCAGTTTATCCCATATCTCCCGCGGGGGGATGAAGACCCAGTACTTC,CASSLSHISRGGMKTQYF
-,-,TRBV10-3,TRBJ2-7,TGTGCCATCAGAAAAGAACAGGGAGGGTACGAGCAGTACTTC,CAIRKEQGGYEQYF
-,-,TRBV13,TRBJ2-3,TGTGCCACATTGTACGGGGTGGCAGATACGCAGTATTTT,CATLYGVADTQYF
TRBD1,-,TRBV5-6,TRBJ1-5,TGTGCCAGCAGCGAAACGACAGGGCAGCCCCAGCATTTT,CASSETTGQPQHF
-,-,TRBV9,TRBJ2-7,TGTGCCAGCAGCGTTGAGTCAGGAACCCTCTACGAGCAGTACTTC,CASSVESGTLYEQYF
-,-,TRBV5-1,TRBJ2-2,TGCGCCAGCAGCTACTCAGGGCTCGGTCGAAAGAACACCGGGGAGCTGTTTTTT,CASSYSGLGRKNTGELFF
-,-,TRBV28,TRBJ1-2,TGTGCCAGCAGTCGGGAGGGGGGCTACCACTATGGCTACACCTTC,CASSREGGYHYGYTF